The 32 T cell receptor beta chains below all came from one sample that was sequenced in a study of T cell repertoires in MIS-A myocarditis. TCRdb's table, derived via immunoSEQ multiplex PCR, lists solely in-frame clones and lacks some. The table shows about 11,000 clones, with around 83% occurring only once. Sequencing was performed on right ventricle heart tissue obtained at autopsy. These receptors all stem from a man aged 18 to 30 with fulminant myocarditis from multisystem inflammatory syndrome in adults (MIS-A) after COVID-19.

The chain links TRBV9 to TRBJ2-7, with 7 bases that match TRBD2. The CDR3 has 16 amino acids. V gave up 4 bases and J gave up 2 bases; unmatched junction bases: 12. In germline, CDR1 is SGDLS, CDR2 YYNGEE. The CDR3 nucleotides read TGTGCCAGCAGCAGAGACGGGGGGAAGGGAACCTACGAGCAGTACTTC. Translating gives CASSRDGGKGTYEQYF.

The rearrangement uses TRBV9 and TRBJ1-2, with TRBD1 matching over 7 bases. The CDR3 covers 16 residues. Germline V gene sequence: CDR1 SGDLS, CDR2 YYNGEE. With V trimmed by 0 bases and J by 2 bases, 7 bases remained unmatched. The CDR3 nucleotides are TGTGCCAGCAGCGTAGATCGAGGGGGCAAGAACTATGGCTACACCTTC. Protein product: CASSVDRGGKNYGYTF. Using reference TRBV9 and TRBJ1-2 for the parts outside the CDR3, the full variable domain is DSGVTQTPKHLITATGQRVTLRCSPRSGDLSVYWYQQSLDQGLQFLIQYYNGEERAKGNILERFSAQQFPDLHSELNLSSLELGDSALYFCASSVDRGGKNYGYTFGSGTRLTVV.

This chain joins TRBV6-2 or TRBV6-3 and TRBJ2-7; weak D call: TRBD2 (6 bases). This CDR3 spans 18 amino acids. The germline gives CDR1 MNHEY, CDR2 SVGEGT. V lost 2 bases and J lost 7, with 27 bases in between. CDR3: CASSYLLPRDFQLWEQYF. The CDR3 DNA is TGTGCCAGCAGTTACCTCTTGCCCCGGGACTTTCAATTATGGGAGCAGTACTTC.

The genes are TRBV11-3 and TRBJ1-6; TRBD1 aligns across 11 bases. In germline, CDR1 is SGHNT, CDR2 YENEEA. Trimming cost V 3 bases and J 6 bases; bases outside gene matches: 1. The CDR3 is 15 amino acids. The CDR3 region is CASSLGTGGNSPLHF. The DNA for the CDR3 is TGTGCCAGCAGCTTGGGGACAGGGGGTAATTCACCCCTCCACTTT.

The chain uses TRBV7-6 and TRBJ2-5, with 12 bases lining up with TRBD2. In germline, CDR1 is SGHVS, CDR2 FNYEAQ. The V and J ends lost 5 bases and 5 bases, in that order; junction bases with no gene match: 12. The CDR3 loop spans 17 amino acids. CDR3 sequence: CASSRGDLAGGWETQYF. CDR3 sequence (DNA): TGTGCCAGCAGCCGGGGAGACCTAGCGGGGGGGTGGGAGACCCAGTACTTC.

The chain combines TRBV7-2 with TRBJ1-3; D call uncertain. The CDR3 is 14 amino acids. Germline V gives CDR1 SGHTA, CDR2 FQGNSA. V dropped 1 base and J dropped 2 bases, with 6 bases sitting between them. This chain's CDR3 is CASSLVGTGNTIYF. DNA of the CDR3: TGTGCCAGCAGCTTAGTGGGTACTGGAAACACCATATATTTT.

J is TRBJ1-4 and V is TRBV27, with a tentative D call TRBD1 (6 bases). From germline, CDR1 is MNHEY and CDR2 SMNVEV (reference sequence). V lost 7 bases and J lost 8, with 14 bases in between. This CDR3 has 13 amino acids. CDR3: CASKKQGGEKLFF. In DNA form, the CDR3 reads TGTGCCAGCAAAAAACAGGGTGGGGAAAAACTGTTTTTT.

This clone was observed once. The J gene is TRBJ2-1, the V gene TRBV5-1; D ambiguous. The CDR3 sequence is 13 residues long. The V end lost 0 bases, the J end lost 5 bases, and 6 bases lay between the germline ends. Germline lookup yields CDR1 SGHRS and CDR2 YFSETQ. In DNA, the CDR3 is TGCGCCAGCAGCTTGGAGGTCAACAATGAGCAGTTCTTC. Protein sequence: CASSLEVNNEQFF.

The V and J genes are TRBV3-1 (or the pseudogene TRBV3-2) and TRBJ2-3, with D possibly matching TRBD2 (7 bases). CDR1 LGHDT and CDR2 YNNKEL come from the germline V gene (reference sequence). The CDR3 is made up of 14 amino acids. With 0 bases removed from V and 6 bases from J, the gap between germline ends came to 10 bases. Here the CDR3 reads CASSQDGGPDTQYF. The DNA of the CDR3 is TGTGCCAGCAGCCAAGACGGGGGGCCGGATACGCAGTATTTT.

This chain uses TRBV5-4 with TRBJ2-1; 8 bases are a match to TRBD1. Germline V gives CDR1 SGHNT, CDR2 YYREEE (reference sequence). The CDR3 extends over 15 amino acids. Trimming at V came to 2 bases and at J to 0 bases, leaving 1 base not matched to a gene. The CDR3 here is CASSFGQGSYNEQFF. The CDR3 DNA reads TGTGCCAGCAGCTTCGGACAGGGCTCCTACAATGAGCAGTTCTTC.

The V and J genes are TRBV28 and TRBJ2-7; 10 bases align to TRBD1. V was clipped by 3 bases and J by 0 bases; unmatched bases: 5. The CDR3 sequence is 16 residues long. Per germline, CDR1 MDHEN and CDR2 SYDVKM. The CDR3 region has the DNA TGTGCCAGCAGTTTTCCCGGGACAGGGGACTCCTACGAGCAGTACTTC. Amino acid sequence: CASSFPGTGDSYEQYF.

The V call is TRBV4-3, the J call TRBJ1-5; D uncertain. Trimming took 0 bases from V and 2 from J, leaving 8 bases between them. The germline V gene has CDR1 LGHNA and CDR2 YSLEER. The CDR3 is 15 residues long. This CDR3 reads CASSQERFGNQPQHF. CDR3 sequence (DNA): TGCGCCAGCAGCCAAGAGAGGTTTGGCAATCAGCCCCAGCATTTT.

The V and J genes are TRBV29-1 and TRBJ1-4, with 8 bases identical to TRBD1. The CDR3 totals 15 residues. Trimming cost V 7 bases and J 0 bases; bases outside gene matches: 7. The germline V gene has CDR1 SQVTM and CDR2 ANQGSEA. The CDR3 spells CSARDRTPTNEKLFF. DNA for the CDR3: TGCAGCGCCCGGGACAGGACCCCAACTAATGAAAAACTGTTTTTT.

This clone has only one observation. The V gene is TRBV10-3, the J gene TRBJ1-3; D is possibly TRBD1 (5 bases). The CDR3 sequence is 16 residues long. The germline CDR1 and CDR2 sequences are ENHRY and SYGVKD. Trimming removed 4 bases from V and 0 bases from J, with 13 bases in between. This CDR3 is CAISGDSELSGNTIYF. CDR3 nucleotides: TGTGCCATCAGTGGAGACAGCGAACTCTCTGGAAACACCATATATTTT.

The chain links TRBV19 to TRBJ1-1; no reliable D call. Germline V gene sequence: CDR1 LNHDA, CDR2 SQIVND (reference sequence). The V end was cut by 3 bases, the J end by 11 bases, with 19 bases between. The CDR3 runs to 14 residues. The CDR3 region is CASSIFDTHHQAFF. DNA for the CDR3: TGTGCCAGTAGTATCTTCGATACACACCACCAGGCTTTCTTT.

The chain couples TRBV7-8 to TRBJ2-3; a possible D gene is TRBD2 (5 bases). The V and J ends lost 3 bases and 5 bases respectively, with 15 bases between them. The CDR3 has 15 residues. Germline V gene data show CDR1 as SGHVS and CDR2 as FQNEAQ. The CDR3 spells CASSFSGEGGDTQYF. DNA for the CDR3: TGTGCCAGCAGCTTCAGTGGCGAGGGTGGAGATACGCAGTATTTT.

J is TRBJ1-3 and V is TRBV28; 7 bases fit TRBD1. The CDR3 contains 15 residues. J gave up 0 bases and V 3 bases, and 2 bases lay outside the gene matches. CDR1 and CDR2 (germline): MDHEN, SYDVKM. The CDR3 here is CASSFRDSSGNTIYF. Written as DNA, the CDR3 is TGTGCCAGCAGTTTTCGGGACAGCTCTGGAAACACCATATATTTT.

The chain is built from TRBV18 and TRBJ1-3; 11 positions match TRBD1. There are 16 residues in the CDR3. The germline V gene has CDR1 KGHSH and CDR2 LQKENI. The trim removed 3 bases at V and 1 base at J, leaving 2 bases unmatched. CDR3 nucleotides: TGTGCCAGCTCACCCCGGGACAGGGGGTCTGGAAACACCATATATTTT. It translates to CASSPRDRGSGNTIYF.

V usage is TRBV19 and J usage is TRBJ1-1, with TRBD1 identical over 7 bases. The CDR3 sequence is 15 residues long. J was trimmed by 3 bases and V by 8 bases; bases with no gene match: 12. Germline-derived CDR1 and CDR2 are LNHDA and SQIVND (reference sequence). The CDR3 DNA reads TGTGCCAGTGAGACAGGACAGGCGGGACACACTGAAGCTTTCTTT. Amino acid sequence: CASETGQAGHTEAFF.

The rearrangement links TRBV6-5 to TRBJ1-1, with D possibly matching TRBD1 (5 bases). Germline V CDR1 and CDR2: MNHEY, SVGAGI. The CDR3 loop spans 15 amino acids. The germline V and J ends were trimmed by 6 bases and 6 bases, with 20 bases remaining between them. Here the CDR3 reads CASSTTAGGNPEAFF. The CDR3 DNA reads as TGTGCCAGCAGCACAACTGCGGGGGGAAACCCTGAAGCTTTCTTT.

The chain is built from TRBV7-9 and TRBJ1-3; D is unresolved. The germline V gene has CDR1 SEHNR and CDR2 FQNEAQ (reference sequence). V was pared by 1 base and J by 0 bases, with 4 bases between. This CDR3 has 14 residues. As DNA, the CDR3 is TGTGCCAGCAGCTTAGGTCTCTCTGGAAACACCATATATTTT. Protein: CASSLGLSGNTIYF.

In nucleotides, the CDR3 is TGCGCCAGCAGCCAAGAACAGGGCTACGAGCAGTACTTC. It yields the protein CASSQEQGYEQYF. The chain couples TRBV4-1 to TRBJ2-7, with D possibly TRBD1 on 6 matching bases. Trimming took off 0 bases at V and 3 bases at J, with 6 bases between the two ends. CDR3 length equals 13 residues. The germline CDR1 and CDR2 sequences are MGHRA and YSYEKL.

Only one count was recorded for this clone. The rearrangement uses TRBV10-3 and TRBJ1-2; a weak D match, TRBD1 (5 bases). The germline V gene encodes CDR1 ENHRY and CDR2 SYGVKD. The CDR3 has 14 amino acids. Trimming pared 8 bases from V and 2 bases from J, leaving 15 bases between. The CDR3 bases are TGTGCCATCGGTTACAGGCACGGGAACTATGGCTACACCTTC. It translates to CAIGYRHGNYGYTF.

The V and J genes are TRBV5-8 and TRBJ2-4; D unclear. The CDR3 extends over 12 amino acids. V gave up 2 bases and J gave up 6 bases, with 6 bases separating them. From germline, CDR1 is SGHTS and CDR2 YDEGEE. The CDR3 here is CASSFQINIQYF. In nucleotides, the CDR3 is TGTGCCAGCAGCTTTCAGATAAACATTCAGTACTTC. Drawing the rest from reference TRBV5-8 and TRBJ2-4, the complete variable domain is EAGVTQSPTHLIKTRGQQATLRCSPISGHTSVYWYQQALGLGLQFLLWYDEGEERNRGNFPPRFSGRQFPNYSSELNVNALELEDSALYLCASSFQINIQYFGAGTRLSVL.

The chain is built from TRBV28 and TRBJ2-7; D is unresolved. CDR1 is MDHEN, CDR2 SYDVKM, per germline. V lost 4 bases and J lost 4, with 20 bases in between. This CDR3 comprises 16 residues. The CDR3 spells CASSSILVRRQYEQYF. As DNA, the CDR3 is TGTGCCAGCAGTTCCATTTTGGTCCGTAGGCAATACGAGCAGTACTTC.

The rearrangement joins TRBV9 to TRBJ2-2, with D maybe TRBD1 (6 bases). The germline V and J ends were trimmed by 4 bases and 4 bases, with 14 bases remaining between them. This CDR3 region has 15 residues. Germline-derived CDR1 and CDR2 are SGDLS and YYNGEE. The CDR3 bases are TGTGCCAGCAGCCCTGCGTGGGGGCCCACCGGGGAGCTGTTTTTT. Protein product: CASSPAWGPTGELFF.

CDR3 in amino acids: CAWSRTGQLNTEAFF. The CDR3 DNA is TGTGCCTGGTCGAGGACAGGCCAACTGAACACTGAAGCTTTCTTT. V gene TRBV30 combines with J gene TRBJ1-1; 7 positions agree with TRBD1. CDR1 and CDR2 from the germline V gene are GTSNPN and SVGIG (reference sequence). This CDR3 comprises 15 residues. V shed 5 bases and J 0 bases; nucleotides not matched to a gene: 9. Together with reference TRBV30 and TRBJ1-1, the CDR3 gives the full variable domain: SQTIHQWPATLVQPVGSPLSLECTVEGTSNPNLYWYRQAAGRGLQLLFYSVGIGQISSEVPQNLSASRPQDRQFILSSKKLLLSDSGFYLCAWSRTGQLNTEAFFGQGTRLTVV.

The chain has TRBV29-1 and TRBJ1-2; D ambiguous. V was trimmed by 2 bases and J by 8 bases, leaving 3 bases between them. Germline assignment: CDR1 SQVTM and CDR2 ANQGSEA. The CDR3 length is 9 residues. CDR3 sequence (DNA): TGCAGCGTTGAACGAGGCTACACCTTC. Amino acid sequence: CSVERGYTF.

The J gene is TRBJ2-7, the V gene TRBV27, with TRBD1 matching over 7 bases. V trimming: 6 bases; J trimming: 2 bases; junction bases outside the gene matches: 7. Germline CDR1 MNHEY, CDR2 SMNVEV (reference sequence). This CDR3 region has 14 residues. Here the CDR3 DNA reads TGTGCCAGCAGCCACAGGGGACCAGCCTACGAGCAGTACTTC. Its translation is CASSHRGPAYEQYF.

This chain joins TRBV28 and TRBJ2-7, with 12 bases lining up with TRBD2. The CDR3 length is 18 residues. Trimming at V came to 5 bases and at J to 2 bases, leaving 13 bases not matched to a gene. Germline CDR1 reads MDHEN; CDR2 reads SYDVKM. The CDR3 here is CASSPPGLAGKGAYEQYF. The CDR3 DNA reads TGTGCCAGCAGTCCTCCGGGACTAGCGGGCAAAGGGGCCTACGAGCAGTACTTC.

DNA of the CDR3: TGTGCCAGCAGCATCCCGGGACAGAACTACGAGCAGTACTTC. This codes for CASSIPGQNYEQYF. V usage is TRBV5-4 and J usage is TRBJ2-7; 7 bases line up with TRBD1. Germline lookup yields CDR1 SGHNT and CDR2 YYREEE (reference sequence). The V segment lost 4 bases and the J segment 3 bases; nucleotides outside the gene matches: 7. The CDR3 loop spans 14 amino acids.

The chain employs TRBV5-8 and TRBJ2-5, with 12 bases aligning to TRBD2. The CDR3 is 16 residues long. V was clipped by 4 bases and J by 4 bases; unmatched bases: 8. Germline lookup yields CDR1 SGHTS and CDR2 YDEGEE. Written as DNA, the CDR3 is TGTGCCAGCAGCCCAGGATCGGGACTAGCGGGAGAGACCCAGTACTTC. Protein: CASSPGSGLAGETQYF.